The source of this T cell receptor (beta chain) is a study of blood T cell repertoires in COVID-19. Trimming cost V 3 bases and J 4 bases, with 10 bases left between them. The CDR3 runs to 12 residues. Per the germline V gene, CDR1 is GTSNPN and CDR2 is SVGIG (reference sequence). Measured with immunoSEQ multiplex PCR; TCRdb has only the in-frame clones, and not every one. Of over 85,000 clones in the sample, approximately 90% were seen once. This clone occurred once. The receptor was isolated from a human donor in a cohort sampled during active COVID-19. Sample: peripheral blood. This sequence joins TRBV30 and TRBJ2-7, with D tentatively TRBD1 (6 bases). CDR3 region: CAWSGTSYEQYF. CDR3 sequence (DNA): TGTGCCTGGAGCGGGACAAGTTACGAGCAGTACTTC.